What follows are 7 T cell receptor beta chains derived from one specimen sequenced in a study of early stage breast cancer tumors. TCRdb keeps only in-frame clones here, not all; method: immunoSEQ multiplex PCR. Of 25,000 to 30,000 clones in the sample, around 70% were seen once. The sequenced sample was blood. The receptors come from a person between 50 and 60 years old with breast cancer.

The gene calls are TRBV19 and TRBJ2-2; D is perhaps TRBD2 (5 bases). Germline V lookup: CDR1 LNHDA, CDR2 SQIVND (reference sequence). Trimming pared 3 bases from V and 6 bases from J, leaving 11 bases between. The CDR3 loop spans 14 amino acids. CDR3 sequence: CASSMDPEAGELFF. The CDR3 DNA is TGTGCCAGTAGTATGGACCCGGAGGCCGGGGAGCTGTTTTTT.

A few counts support this clone. The V gene is TRBV5-1, the J gene TRBJ2-7; 8 nucleotides agree with TRBD2. This CDR3 is 15 amino acids long. Germline V gives CDR1 SGHRS, CDR2 YFSETQ. V shed 0 bases, J shed 2 bases, and the junction held 4 bases outside the gene matches. The CDR3 bases are TGCGCCAGCAGCTTGGGGACTAGCCGAGCCTACGAGCAGTACTTC. The encoded protein is CASSLGTSRAYEQYF.

This clone was observed a handful of times. V usage is TRBV10-3 and J usage is TRBJ1-1, with TRBD1 matching 8 bases. Germline lookup yields CDR1 ENHRY and CDR2 SYGVKD. Losses at the gene ends were 3 bases for V and 6 bases for J; bases not matched to a gene: 6. CDR3 size: 14 residues. CDR3 region: CAISDLGTGSEAFF. DNA of the CDR3: TGTGCCATCAGTGACCTCGGGACAGGATCTGAAGCTTTCTTT.

The chain combines TRBV7-2 with TRBJ1-2; 7 nucleotides line up with TRBD1. CDR3 length: 16 residues. V lost 5 bases, J lost 0 bases, and 9 bases stayed unmatched. Per the germline V gene, CDR1 is SGHTA and CDR2 is FQGNSA. The CDR3 protein is CASSRRTGGANYGYTF. The CDR3 coding sequence is TGTGCCAGCAGCCGACGGACAGGAGGAGCTAACTATGGCTACACCTTC.

The rearrangement joins TRBV4-1 to TRBJ2-3; possible D gene TRBD2, 5 bases. V was trimmed by 7 bases and J by 0 bases, leaving 14 bases between them. The CDR3 loop spans 15 amino acids. Germline lookup yields CDR1 MGHRA and CDR2 YSYEKL. In nucleotides, the CDR3 is TGCGCCAGCACCCGGACGGGATTTAGCACAGATACGCAGTATTTT. Translating it yields CASTRTGFSTDTQYF.

In its sample, this clone was seen a few times. An end of the junction differs from the germline gene, which may be a read error. The chain is built from TRBV7-7 and TRBJ2-5, with D unresolved. The CDR3 runs 13 residues. In germline, CDR1 is SSHAT, CDR2 FNYEAQ (reference sequence). CDR3 region: CASSALLPETQYF. The DNA for the CDR3 is TGTGCTAGCAGCGCCCTCCTCCCCGAGACCCAGTACTTC.

The genes are TRBV4-1 and TRBJ2-2; D uncertain. Trimming left V 4 bases short and J 3 bases short, with 6 bases between. Germline-derived CDR1 and CDR2 are MGHRA and YSYEKL. There are 13 residues in the CDR3. The CDR3 region is CASSRQDTGELFF. The CDR3 nucleotides read TGCGCCAGCAGCCGGCAGGACACCGGGGAGCTGTTTTTT.